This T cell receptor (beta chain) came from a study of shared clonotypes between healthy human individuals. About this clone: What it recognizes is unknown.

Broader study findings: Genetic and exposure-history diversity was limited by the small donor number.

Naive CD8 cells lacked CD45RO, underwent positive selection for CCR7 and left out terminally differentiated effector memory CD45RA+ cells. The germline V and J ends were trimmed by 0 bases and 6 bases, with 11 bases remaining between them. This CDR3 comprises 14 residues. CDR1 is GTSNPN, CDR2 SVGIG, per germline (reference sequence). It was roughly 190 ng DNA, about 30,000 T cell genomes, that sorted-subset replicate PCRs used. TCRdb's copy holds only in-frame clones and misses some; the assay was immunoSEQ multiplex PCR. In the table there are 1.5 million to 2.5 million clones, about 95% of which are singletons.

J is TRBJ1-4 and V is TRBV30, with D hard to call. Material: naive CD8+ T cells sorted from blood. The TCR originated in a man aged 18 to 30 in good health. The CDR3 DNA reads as TGTGCCTGGAGTGTACCAGGAGGGCATGAAAAACTGTTTTTT. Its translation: CAWSVPGGHEKLFF.